Each of the 7 T cell receptor beta chains below was sequenced from the same sample in a study of blood T cell repertoires in COVID-19. This table comes from immunoSEQ multiplex PCR, and its TCRdb copy is limited to in-frame clones, with some not included. The repertoire consists of fewer than 200,000 clones, with roughly four fifths occurring once and the leading ten covering approximately 9.9%. Sequenced sample: peripheral blood. These receptors all come from a woman in her thirties or forties with COVID-19, enrolled during active disease.

This chain links TRBV7-5 with TRBJ2-7; the DNA was not used to check the table's D call, TRBD1. TRBV7-5 represents a pseudogene. The CDR3 runs 14 residues. Here the CDR3 reads CVRSLLGALYEQYV. As DNA, the CDR3 is TGTGTCAGAAGCTTATTGGGGGCCCTTTACGAGCAGTACGTC.

The V call is TRBV12-5, the J call TRBJ2-2; D perhaps matches TRBD2 (5 bases). CDR3 length: 13 amino acids. V gave up 6 bases and J gave up 4 bases, with 9 bases separating them. From germline, CDR1 is LGHNT and CDR2 FRNRAP. The CDR3 DNA sequence: TGTGCTAGTGGACGGGATCTCACCGGGGAGCTGTTTTTT. Protein sequence: CASGRDLTGELFF.

The V gene is TRBV5-4, the J gene TRBJ1-2; D remains ambiguous. Germline CDR1 reads SGHNT; CDR2 reads YYREEE (reference sequence). The V and J ends lost 5 bases and 8 bases respectively, with 16 bases between them. This CDR3 comprises 13 residues. CDR3 loop: CASSPSGDGGYTF. The CDR3 DNA follows: TGTGCCAGCAGTCCCTCCGGAGACGGCGGCTACACCTTC.

This sequence joins TRBV6-5 and TRBJ2-7, with a tentative D call TRBD1 (7 bases). This CDR3 spans 15 amino acids. CDR1 is MNHEY and CDR2 is SVGAGI in the germline V gene. Between the trimmed V and J ends, which lost 2 bases and 3 bases, there was a span of 14 bases. Written as DNA, the CDR3 is TGTGCCAGCAGTTACCCAGGGGGGCGAGACTACGAGCAGTACTTC. Its translation is CASSYPGGRDYEQYF.

V usage is TRBV6-5 and J usage is TRBJ1-4; D may be TRBD1 (6 bases). V was shortened by 5 bases and J by 4 bases, with 14 bases between the two germline ends. The CDR3 is made up of 15 amino acids. The germline gives CDR1 MNHEY, CDR2 SVGAGI. The CDR3 DNA follows: TGTGCCAGCAGTCCCGGACAGCCCGATAATGAAAAACTGTTTTTT. Protein: CASSPGQPDNEKLFF.

The rearrangement uses TRBV19 and TRBJ1-5; 11 bases line up with TRBD1. The V segment lost 3 bases and the J segment 6 bases; nucleotides outside the gene matches: 7. Germline loops: CDR1 LNHDA, CDR2 SQIVND (reference sequence). There are 16 residues in the CDR3. CDR3: CASSIQGQGAGQPQHF. The CDR3 DNA follows: TGTGCCAGTAGTATCCAAGGACAGGGGGCTGGTCAGCCCCAGCATTTT.

This sequence joins TRBV6-1 and TRBJ1-1; TRBD1 might be the D (5 bases). This CDR3 has 15 amino acids. Germline lookup yields CDR1 MNHNS and CDR2 SASEGT. V was trimmed by 1 base and J by 1 base, leaving 10 bases between them. The CDR3 region is CASSEDRRGNTEAFF. The DNA for the CDR3 is TGTGCCAGCAGTGAAGACCGAAGGGGGAACACTGAAGCTTTCTTT.